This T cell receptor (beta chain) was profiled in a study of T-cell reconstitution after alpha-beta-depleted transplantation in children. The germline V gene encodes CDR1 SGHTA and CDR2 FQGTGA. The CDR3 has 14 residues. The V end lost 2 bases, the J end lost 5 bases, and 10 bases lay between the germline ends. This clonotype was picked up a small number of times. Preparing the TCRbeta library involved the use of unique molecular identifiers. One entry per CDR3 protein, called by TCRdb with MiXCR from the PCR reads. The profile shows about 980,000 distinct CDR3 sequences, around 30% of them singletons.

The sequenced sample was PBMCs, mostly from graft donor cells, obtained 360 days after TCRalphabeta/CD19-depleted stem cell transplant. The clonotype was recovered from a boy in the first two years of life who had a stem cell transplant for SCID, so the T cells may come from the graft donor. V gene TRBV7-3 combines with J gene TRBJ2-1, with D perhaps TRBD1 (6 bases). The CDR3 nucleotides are TGTGCCAGCAGCTTAGGGACATCAAACAATGAGCAGTTCTTC. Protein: CASSLGTSNNEQFF.